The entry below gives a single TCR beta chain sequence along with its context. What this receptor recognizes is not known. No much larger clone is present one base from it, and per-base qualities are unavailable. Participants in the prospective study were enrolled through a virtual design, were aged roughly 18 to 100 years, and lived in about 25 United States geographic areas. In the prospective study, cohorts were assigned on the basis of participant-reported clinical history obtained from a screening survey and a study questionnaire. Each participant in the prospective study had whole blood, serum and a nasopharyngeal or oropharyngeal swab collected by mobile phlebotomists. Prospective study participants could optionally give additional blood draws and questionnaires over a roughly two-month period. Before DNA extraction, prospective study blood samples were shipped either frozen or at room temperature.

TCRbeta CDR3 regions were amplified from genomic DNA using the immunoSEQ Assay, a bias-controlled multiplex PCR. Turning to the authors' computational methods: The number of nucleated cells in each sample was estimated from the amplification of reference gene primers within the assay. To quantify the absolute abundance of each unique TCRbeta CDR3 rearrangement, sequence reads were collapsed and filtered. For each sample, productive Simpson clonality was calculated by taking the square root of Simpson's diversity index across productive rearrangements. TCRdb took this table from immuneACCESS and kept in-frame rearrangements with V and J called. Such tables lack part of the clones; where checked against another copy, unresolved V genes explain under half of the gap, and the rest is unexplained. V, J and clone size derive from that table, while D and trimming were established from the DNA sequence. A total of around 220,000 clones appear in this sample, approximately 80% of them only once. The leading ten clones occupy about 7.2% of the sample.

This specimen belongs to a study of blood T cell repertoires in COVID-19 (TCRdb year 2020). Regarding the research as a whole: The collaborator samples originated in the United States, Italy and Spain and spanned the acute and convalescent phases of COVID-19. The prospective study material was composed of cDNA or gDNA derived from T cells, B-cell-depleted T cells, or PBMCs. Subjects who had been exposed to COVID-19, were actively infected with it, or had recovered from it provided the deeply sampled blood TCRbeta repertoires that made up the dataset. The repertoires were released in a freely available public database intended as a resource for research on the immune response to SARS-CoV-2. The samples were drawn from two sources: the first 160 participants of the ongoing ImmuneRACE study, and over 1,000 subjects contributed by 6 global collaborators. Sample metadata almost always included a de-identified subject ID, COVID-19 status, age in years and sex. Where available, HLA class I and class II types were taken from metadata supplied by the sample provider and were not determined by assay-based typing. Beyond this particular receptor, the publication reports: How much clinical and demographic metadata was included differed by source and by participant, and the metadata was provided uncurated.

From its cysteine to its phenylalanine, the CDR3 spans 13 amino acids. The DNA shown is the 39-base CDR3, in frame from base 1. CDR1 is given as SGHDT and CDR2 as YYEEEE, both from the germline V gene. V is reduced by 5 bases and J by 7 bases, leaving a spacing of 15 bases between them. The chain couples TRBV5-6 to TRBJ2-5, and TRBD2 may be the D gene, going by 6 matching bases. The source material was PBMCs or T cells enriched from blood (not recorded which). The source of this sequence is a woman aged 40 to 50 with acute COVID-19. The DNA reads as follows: TGTGCCAGCAGTCGGACTACTCATGGGACCCAGTACTTC. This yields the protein CASSRTTHGTQYF.